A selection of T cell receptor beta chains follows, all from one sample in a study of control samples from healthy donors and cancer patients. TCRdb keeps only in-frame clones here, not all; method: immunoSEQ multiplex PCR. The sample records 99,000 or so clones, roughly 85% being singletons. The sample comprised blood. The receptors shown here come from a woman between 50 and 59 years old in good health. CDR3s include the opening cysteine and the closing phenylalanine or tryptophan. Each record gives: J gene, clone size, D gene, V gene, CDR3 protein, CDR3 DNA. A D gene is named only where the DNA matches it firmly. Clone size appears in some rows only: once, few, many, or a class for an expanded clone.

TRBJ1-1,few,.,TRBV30,CAWKFRVDTEAFF,TGTGCCTGGAAGTTCAGGGTAGACACTGAAGCTTTCTTT
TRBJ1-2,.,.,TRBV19,CASTDGFAYGYTF,TGTGCCAGTACAGACGGGTTTGCCTATGGCTACACCTTC
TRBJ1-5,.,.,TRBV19,CASNPGGGNQPQHF,TGTGCCAGTAACCCCGGAGGGGGAAATCAGCCCCAGCATTTT
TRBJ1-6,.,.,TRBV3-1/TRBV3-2,CASSQVGAWDSPLHF,TGTGCCAGCAGCCAAGTGGGGGCGTGGGATTCACCCCTCCACTTT
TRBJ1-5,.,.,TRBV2,CASSAEEGIQPQHF,TGTGCCAGCAGTGCGGAGGAGGGAATCCAGCCCCAGCATTTT
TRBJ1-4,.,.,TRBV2,CASSAPGGGNEKLFF,TGTGCCAGCAGTGCCCCGGGTGGGGGGAATGAAAAACTGTTTTTT
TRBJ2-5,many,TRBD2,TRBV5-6,CASSSDTSGGVRETQYF,TGTGCCAGCAGCTCGGACACTAGCGGGGGGGTTCGAGAGACCCAGTACTTC
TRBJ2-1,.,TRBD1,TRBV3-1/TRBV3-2,CASSLTGTNEQFF,TGTGCCAGCAGCCTGACAGGGACCAATGAGCAGTTCTTC
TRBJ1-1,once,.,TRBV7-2,CASSREGSTEAFF,TGTGCCAGCAGCAGGGAGGGGTCGACTGAAGCTTTCTTT
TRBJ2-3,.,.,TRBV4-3,CASSRTGSDTQYF,TGCGCCAGCAGCCGCACAGGGTCAGATACGCAGTATTTT
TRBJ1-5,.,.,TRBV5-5,CASSAAGGNQPQHF,TGTGCCAGCAGTGCGGCAGGGGGCAATCAGCCCCAGCATTTT
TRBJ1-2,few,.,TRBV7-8,CASSLVPVGPGYTF,TGTGCCAGCAGCTTAGTACCAGTGGGTCCTGGCTACACCTTC
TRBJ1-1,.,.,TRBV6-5,CASSFHGRNTEAFF,TGTGCCAGCAGTTTTCACGGACGGAACACTGAAGCTTTCTTT
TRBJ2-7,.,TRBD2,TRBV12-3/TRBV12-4,CASSGGTGREQYF,TGTGCCAGCAGTGGGGGGACCGGGAGGGAGCAGTACTTC
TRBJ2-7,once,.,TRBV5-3,CARSLVGVSYEQYF,TGTGCCAGAAGCTTGGTCGGGGTGAGCTACGAGCAGTACTTC
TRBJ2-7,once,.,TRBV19,CASSPGNHEEQYF,TGTGCCAGTAGTCCAGGGAACCATGAAGAGCAGTACTTC
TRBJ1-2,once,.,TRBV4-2,CASSQDREGDYGYTF,TGTGCCAGCAGCCAAGATCGGGAGGGTGACTATGGCTACACCTTC
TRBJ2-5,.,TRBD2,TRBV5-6,CASSPSWLAEETQYF,TGTGCCAGCAGCCCCTCATGGCTAGCGGAAGAGACCCAGTACTTC